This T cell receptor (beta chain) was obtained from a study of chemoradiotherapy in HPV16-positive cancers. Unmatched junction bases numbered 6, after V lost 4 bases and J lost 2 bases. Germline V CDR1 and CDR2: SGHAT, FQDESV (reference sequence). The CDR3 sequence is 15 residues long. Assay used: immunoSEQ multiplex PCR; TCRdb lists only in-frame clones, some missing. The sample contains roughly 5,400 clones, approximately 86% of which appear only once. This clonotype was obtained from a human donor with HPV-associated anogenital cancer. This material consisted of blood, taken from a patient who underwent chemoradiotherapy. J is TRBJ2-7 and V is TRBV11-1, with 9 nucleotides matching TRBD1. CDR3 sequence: CASSSTDRGTYEQYF. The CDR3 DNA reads TGTGCCAGCAGCTCCACGGACAGGGGAACCTACGAGCAGTACTTC.